This TCR beta chain appears in the sequencing data of a study of T cell repertoires in cytomegalovirus infection. Via MiXCR, TCRdb re-called the reads, giving one row per CDR3 protein. The sample records over 450,000 distinct CDR3 sequences, around 10% being singletons. Study results and caveats: Cumulated frequencies of public TCR beta families served to identify carriers of CMV plus the relevant HLA. HLA-C-restricted, CMV-specific TCR beta clonotypes were dominant ex vivo.

CDR1 is LNHDA, CDR2 SQIVND, per germline (reference sequence). Deletions cut 4 bases from V and 4 bases from J, with 16 bases between. The CDR3 is 15 amino acids. On this clonotype: The antigen is undetermined.

Sequencing input: PBMCs. The origin of this receptor is a human donor in good health (CMV status not recorded). Some clones in this sample may be carry-over from other donors' samples. V gene TRBV19 combines with J gene TRBJ2-5, with a possible D match to TRBD2 (6 bases). CDR3 amino acids: CASSRAQGGGETQYF. CDR3 coding DNA: TGTGCCAGTAGTAGGGCCCAGGGAGGTGGAGAGACCCAGTACTTC.